The 20 T cell receptor beta chains in this list originate from one sample, sequenced in a study of T cells after yellow fever vaccination. TCRdb re-analysed the 5' RACE reads in MiXCR, keeping a single row per CDR3 protein. The sample holds about 330,000 distinct CDR3 sequences, 7% to 9% seen once. Sequencing used PBMCs, obtained about 49 days after the first yellow fever vaccination. Receptors originate from a man aged 18 to 35 who received the YFV17D yellow fever vaccine.

This clonotype was detected a few times. V and J are TRBV20-1 and TRBJ2-1, with 11 positions matching TRBD1. The CDR3 is 16 amino acids. Germline CDR1 DFQATT, CDR2 SNEGSKA (reference sequence). The J segment lost 3 bases and the V segment lost 0 bases, leaving 4 bases of the junction unmatched. CDR3 sequence: CSARDPGQGGYNEQFF. CDR3 coding DNA: TGCAGTGCTAGAGATCCGGGACAGGGGGGCTACAATGAGCAGTTCTTC.

This clonotype was observed at least ten times. The chain links TRBV10-3 to TRBJ2-7; 8 positions match TRBD1. Looked up from germline, CDR1 is ENHRY and CDR2 is SYGVKD. This CDR3 region has 16 residues. The V and J ends lost 1 base and 1 base, in that order; junction bases with no gene match: 6. The CDR3 reads CAISEYRTGRSYEQYF. The CDR3 DNA reads TGTGCCATCAGTGAGTACAGGACAGGGCGTTCCTACGAGCAGTACTTC.

V gene TRBV5-1 combines with J gene TRBJ2-5, with D possibly being TRBD1 (5 bases). The CDR3 is 12 residues long. Trimming cost V 3 bases and J 5 bases, with 8 bases left between them. Looked up from germline, CDR1 is SGHRS and CDR2 is YFSETQ. CDR3 loop: CASSWGRETQYF. The DNA for the CDR3 is TGCGCCAGCAGCTGGGGCAGGGAGACCCAGTACTTC. Full variable domain (rest looked up from reference TRBV5-1 and TRBJ2-5): KAGVTQTPRYLIKTRGQQVTLSCSPISGHRSVSWYQQTPGQGLQFLFEYFSETQRNKGNFPGRFSGRQFSNSRSEMNVSTLELGDSALYLCASSWGRETQYFGPGTRLLVL.

This clonotype was found many times. The chain uses TRBV6-5 and TRBJ1-4, with D possibly matching TRBD1 (5 bases). Germline V CDR1 and CDR2: MNHEY, SVGAGI. There are 14 residues in the CDR3. With 6 bases removed from V and 8 bases from J, the gap between germline ends came to 16 bases. Here the CDR3 reads CASSNGGLREKLFF. In DNA, the CDR3 is TGTGCCAGCAGCAACGGGGGGTTGAGGGAAAAACTGTTTTTT.

The chain has TRBV20-1 and TRBJ1-1; a possible D gene is TRBD1 (6 bases). V was shortened by 4 bases and J by 4 bases, with 13 bases between the two germline ends. Germline V gene data show CDR1 as DFQATT and CDR2 as SNEGSKA (reference sequence). This CDR3 is 13 amino acids long. The CDR3 reads CSANRELSTEAFF. The CDR3 DNA reads TGCAGTGCTAACAGGGAATTGAGCACTGAAGCTTTCTTT.

This clonotype was seen just once. The V and J genes are TRBV7-9 and TRBJ2-5, with TRBD1 identical over 8 bases. Germline assignment: CDR1 SEHNR and CDR2 FQNEAQ (reference sequence). This CDR3 contains 14 residues. With 7 bases clipped from V and 6 bases from J, the junction kept 10 bases outside the gene matches. CDR3 region: CASIPQGEGKTQYF. For the CDR3, the DNA is TGTGCCAGCATCCCACAGGGGGAAGGGAAGACCCAGTACTTC.

This clonotype was found a few times. J is TRBJ1-4 and V is TRBV5-5, with unresolved D. Germline values: CDR1 SGHKS, CDR2 YYEKEE (reference sequence). Deletions cut 3 bases from V and 4 bases from J, with 13 bases between. The CDR3 totals 15 residues. CDR3 residues: CASSSGPDFNEKLFF. Written as DNA, the CDR3 is TGTGCCAGCAGCTCTGGACCCGACTTTAATGAAAAACTGTTTTTT.

This clonotype was recorded many times. The chain carries TRBV4-2 and TRBJ2-2; TRBD1 matches 7 bases. V gave up 4 bases and J gave up 0 bases; unmatched junction bases: 2. The germline gives CDR1 LGHNA, CDR2 YNFKEQ. CDR3 length: 15 amino acids. Here the CDR3 reads CASSPQGSNTGELFF. CDR3 coding DNA: TGTGCCAGCAGCCCACAGGGGTCGAACACCGGGGAGCTGTTTTTT.

The rearrangement joins TRBV20-1 to TRBJ1-6; D call uncertain. The length of the CDR3 is 12 residues. Germline CDR1 and CDR2: DFQATT and SNEGSKA (reference sequence). V lost 2 bases, J lost 9 bases, and 8 bases lay in between. For the CDR3, the DNA is TGCAGTGCTAGAACTCCCAGTTCACCCCTCCACTTT. It encodes CSARTPSSPLHF.

This clonotype has ten or more counts. This rearrangement joins TRBV18 to TRBJ2-5; TRBD1 might be the D (6 bases). The CDR3 covers 16 residues. V lost 1 base to trimming and J lost 4 bases, with 16 bases between them. Germline CDR1 and CDR2: KGHSH and LQKENI. Here the CDR3 DNA reads TGTGCCAGCTCACCACGGTCCGGGGAAGGGGGAGAGACCCAGTACTTC. Translation gives CASSPRSGEGGETQYF.

The chain joins TRBV20-1 to TRBJ2-4, with TRBD2 as a possible D gene (5 bases). Germline V gene data show CDR1 as DFQATT and CDR2 as SNEGSKA (reference sequence). CDR3 size: 16 residues. Trimming left V 0 bases short and J 0 bases short, with 12 bases between. The CDR3 loop is CSARDPSEGAKNIQYF. CDR3 DNA: TGCAGTGCTAGAGATCCCTCCGAGGGAGCCAAAAACATTCAGTACTTC.

This clonotype was seen a handful of times. J is TRBJ2-5 and V is TRBV6-4; D is tentatively TRBD1 or TRBD2 (5 bases each). Germline V gene lookup returns CDR1 MRHNA and CDR2 SNTAGT. Trimming shortened V by 4 bases and J by 2 bases, and 11 bases separated the two germline ends. The CDR3 consists of 14 residues. As DNA, the CDR3 is TGTGCCAGCAGTGTTGGGGACCTACAAGAGACCCAGTACTTC. This translates into CASSVGDLQETQYF.

The sample holds a few counts of this clonotype. The chain has TRBV4-1 and TRBJ2-7; D may be TRBD1 or TRBD2 (5 bases each). The germline CDR1 and CDR2 sequences are MGHRA and YSYEKL. The CDR3 consists of 14 residues. Trimming removed 4 bases at V and 1 base at J, with 11 bases between. The CDR3 spells CASSPRDGSYEQYF. CDR3 DNA: TGCGCCAGCAGCCCCAGGGACGGATCCTACGAGCAGTACTTC.

This clonotype was seen a handful of times. The chain links TRBV5-1 to TRBJ2-5, with D hard to call. The CDR3 loop spans 17 amino acids. Germline lookup yields CDR1 SGHRS and CDR2 YFSETQ. The V gene lost 0 bases and the J gene lost 4 bases, with 19 bases spanning the gap. In DNA form, the CDR3 reads TGCGCCAGCAGCTTGGGACTGTCAATTTCGAGTTTAGAGACCCAGTACTTC. Its protein is CASSLGLSISSLETQYF.

This clonotype was observed a handful of times. The CDR3 DNA reads TGTGCCAGCAGCGAACCGGGACAGGGAGTTTCACCCCTCCACTTT. Its translation is CASSEPGQGVSPLHF. The V call is TRBV6-1, the J call TRBJ1-6, with 9 nucleotides matching TRBD1. Looked up from germline, CDR1 is MNHNS and CDR2 is SASEGT. This CDR3 is built from 15 residues. Trimming removed 6 bases from V and 9 bases from J; junction bases left unmatched: 9.

This clonotype was recorded a few times. The chain recombines TRBV5-6 with TRBJ1-1; D not resolved. This CDR3 contains 15 residues. The germline V gene encodes CDR1 SGHDT and CDR2 YYEEEE. V lost 1 base, J lost 0 bases, and 10 bases lay in between. CDR3 DNA sequence: TGTGCCAGCAGCTTGAGTGGCTTGTTGAACACTGAAGCTTTCTTT. Protein: CASSLSGLLNTEAFF.

Points on this clonotype: The junction and the germline gene differ at one end; a read error may be behind it. The gene calls are TRBV20-1 and TRBJ2-1, with TRBD2 matching 9 bases. In germline, CDR1 is DFQATT, CDR2 SNEGSKA (reference sequence). This CDR3 region has 16 residues. CDR3 coding DNA: TGCTGTGCTAGAGAAGGCGGGGGGGTTCAAAACAATGAGCAGTTCTTC. It is translated as CCAREGGGVQNNEQFF.

The V gene is TRBV7-9, the J gene TRBJ2-7, with D unclear. Deletions cut 5 bases from V and 7 bases from J, with 12 bases between. Germline lookup yields CDR1 SEHNR and CDR2 FQNEAQ (reference sequence). CDR3 size: 12 residues. This chain's CDR3 is CASSPTSGEQYV. The CDR3, as DNA: TGTGCCAGCAGCCCGACCTCTGGAGAGCAGTACGTC.

This chain links TRBV2 with TRBJ2-1, with TRBD2 identical over 8 bases. V trimming: 6 bases; J trimming: 10 bases; junction bases outside the gene matches: 14. The CDR3 loop spans 15 amino acids. Germline loops: CDR1 SNHLY, CDR2 FYNNEI. The CDR3 DNA is TGTGCCAGCAGGAGCGGGGGTCCGGGGAGGAGAGAGCAGTTCTTC. Protein sequence: CASRSGGPGRREQFF.

This clonotype was counted between two and nine times. The J gene is TRBJ1-4, the V gene TRBV20-1; tentatively, D is TRBD1 (5 bases). Germline V lookup: CDR1 DFQATT, CDR2 SNEGSKA (reference sequence). The V end lost 3 bases, the J end lost 3 bases, and 14 bases lay between the germline ends. The CDR3 runs 15 residues. The CDR3 bases are TGCAGTGCTAGGAGCCACGGGACTCCTAATGAAAAACTGTTTTTT. The encoded protein is CSARSHGTPNEKLFF.